This T cell receptor beta chain was obtained from a study of cytomegalovirus exposure and HLA in healthy donors. Study at large: When roughly 420 donors were genotyped, roughly 80% of them were found to fall in the Caucasian-associated ancestry cluster. Study observations and caveats: In a later analysis, an Asian-associated ancestry cluster reportedly showed fewer N-insertions than the approximately 620-donor mean. Several of the most significant clusters were apparently associated with common viral pathogens in a later analysis.

All the people who gave samples were healthy bone marrow donors. Germline loops: CDR1 SGHVS, CDR2 FQNEAQ. This CDR3 is built from 15 residues. Trimming took 2 bases from V and 10 from J; bases not matched to a gene: 12. Primers included in the PCR were 60 Vbeta and 13 Jbeta primers. The assay was immunoSEQ multiplex PCR, and TCRdb's table has in-frame clones only and misses some. The sample includes some 70,000 clones, under 80% of them seen just once. This clone was seen more than once but under ten times. The target antigen is unknown. Sequenced: PBMCs. The chain links TRBV7-8 to TRBJ1-1; TRBD1 matches 8 bases. The clonotype originates from a male donor in good health and CMV-seropositive. Here the CDR3 reads CASSLRTDRAERAFF. The CDR3 bases are TGTGCCAGCAGCTTACGAACGGACAGGGCCGAAAGAGCTTTCTTT.